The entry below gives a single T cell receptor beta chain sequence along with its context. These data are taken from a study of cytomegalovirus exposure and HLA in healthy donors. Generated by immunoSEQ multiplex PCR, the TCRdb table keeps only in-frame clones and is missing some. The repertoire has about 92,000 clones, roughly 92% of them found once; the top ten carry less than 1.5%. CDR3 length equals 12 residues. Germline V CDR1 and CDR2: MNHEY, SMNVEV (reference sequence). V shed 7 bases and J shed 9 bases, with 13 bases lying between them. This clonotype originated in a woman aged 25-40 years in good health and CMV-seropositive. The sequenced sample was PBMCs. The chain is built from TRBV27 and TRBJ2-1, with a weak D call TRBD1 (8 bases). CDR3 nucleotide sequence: TGTGCCAGCACCTACAGGGGGGGTGAGCAGTTCTTC. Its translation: CASTYRGGEQFF.